This T cell receptor (beta chain) was sequenced for a study of cytomegalovirus exposure and HLA in healthy donors. Note on this clone: Its target is unknown.

Assay: immunoSEQ multiplex PCR; the TCRdb copy retains only in-frame clones and omits some. The sample has tens of thousands of clones, roughly 93% seen once. After removal of 3 bases from V and 6 bases from J, the junction contained 4 bases not matched to a gene. This CDR3 is built from 14 residues. CDR1 is SNHLY and CDR2 is FYNNEI in the germline V gene. Study results and limitations: Cytomegalovirus-associated status was assigned to around 160 TCR beta chains. A later analysis found first-cohort TCR clusters tended to co-occur in the 90 to 150 validation repertoires. Rarity held for most TCR sequences, but there were some public TCRs that occurred in many donors.

This TCR derives from a woman in her late teens or twenties in good health and CMV-seronegative. Specimen: PBMCs. V gene TRBV2 combines with J gene TRBJ1-1; 10 nucleotides match TRBD1. This chain's CDR3 is CASSDGTGVSEAFF. The DNA of the CDR3 is TGTGCCAGCAGTGATGGGACAGGGGTTTCTGAAGCTTTCTTT.